Below, 20 T cell receptor beta chains from the same sample are listed, as sequenced in a study of T cell repertoires in ileal Crohn's disease. The protocol was immunoSEQ multiplex PCR, while the TCRdb copy is restricted to in-frame clones and leaves out a portion. The sample has approximately 12,000 clones; roughly 79% are singletons. The sequencing input was ileal tissue. Every receptor here comes from an adult with Crohn's disease.

This chain uses TRBV28 with TRBJ1-5, with unresolved D. The length of the CDR3 is 15 residues. The germline V and J ends were trimmed by 6 bases and 2 bases, with 14 bases remaining between them. Germline CDR1 is MDHEN and CDR2 is SYDVKM. CDR3 in amino acids: CASSPSGVGNQPQHF. The CDR3 DNA follows: TGTGCCAGCAGCCCCTCCGGGGTTGGCAATCAGCCCCAGCATTTT.

The genes are TRBV5-4 and TRBJ2-2, with D tentatively TRBD1 (5 bases). Germline V CDR1 and CDR2: SGHNT, YYREEE (reference sequence). With 8 bases removed from V and 0 bases from J, the gap between germline ends came to 11 bases. This CDR3 contains 14 residues. The CDR3 nucleotides read TGTGCCAGTAGGGGTGACGCGAACACCGGGGAGCTGTTTTTT. Protein product: CASRGDANTGELFF.

The chain combines TRBV5-4 with TRBJ1-1; D might be TRBD1 (5 bases). Germline loops: CDR1 SGHNT, CDR2 YYREEE (reference sequence). This CDR3 comprises 13 residues. V was cut by 0 bases and J by 3 bases, with 6 bases left in between. The CDR3 nucleotides are TGTGCCAGCAGCTTGGAGACAGACACTGAAGCTTTCTTT. Its protein product is CASSLETDTEAFF.

This sequence joins TRBV10-2 and TRBJ2-7, with D perhaps TRBD1 (6 bases). Trimming stripped 6 bases from V and 4 bases from J, with 13 bases between. The CDR3 runs 13 residues. CDR1 and CDR2 (germline): WSHSY, SAAADI. The CDR3 is CASRGGTIYEQYF. CDR3 in DNA: TGCGCCAGCAGAGGGGGAACCATATACGAGCAGTACTTC.

This clone was counted a few times. The V call is TRBV30, the J call TRBJ2-5; D gene unclear. In germline, CDR1 is GTSNPN, CDR2 SVGIG (reference sequence). V shed 0 bases and J shed 6 bases, with 14 bases lying between them. The CDR3 sequence is 14 residues long. CDR3 loop: CAWSVLRSGKTQYF. CDR3 coding DNA: TGTGCCTGGAGTGTACTGAGGAGTGGAAAGACCCAGTACTTC.

J is TRBJ2-2 and V is TRBV11-3, with D maybe TRBD2 (5 bases). Trimming pared 11 bases from V and 3 bases from J, leaving 16 bases between. The CDR3 is 14 residues long. Per the germline V gene, CDR1 is SGHNT and CDR2 is YENEEA. CDR3 in amino acids: CAVKGGQYTGELFF. The CDR3 DNA follows: TGTGCCGTCAAAGGCGGGCAGTACACCGGGGAGCTGTTTTTT.

The V gene is TRBV18, the J gene TRBJ2-1; the D gene is possibly TRBD1 (5 bases). The V gene lost 3 bases and the J gene lost 1 base, with 7 bases spanning the gap. The CDR3 loop spans 14 amino acids. Germline V gene lookup returns CDR1 KGHSH and CDR2 LQKENI. This CDR3 reads CASSPPGSYNEQFF. CDR3 bases: TGTGCCAGCTCACCCCCAGGGTCCTACAATGAGCAGTTCTTC.

CDR3 residues: CASSLDGTGVFGNTEAFF. CDR3 coding DNA: TGCGCCAGCAGCCTCGACGGGACAGGGGTTTTCGGGAACACTGAAGCTTTCTTT. V and J are TRBV5-1 and TRBJ1-1; 10 bases map to TRBD1. This CDR3 region has 18 residues. Germline lookup yields CDR1 SGHRS and CDR2 YFSETQ. V dropped 4 bases and J dropped 1; count of bases not matched to a gene: 13.

The rearrangement links TRBV6-5 to TRBJ2-7; TRBD2 is a possible D gene (6 bases). Germline loops: CDR1 MNHEY, CDR2 SVGAGI. CDR3 length: 15 residues. V was pared by 0 bases and J by 2 bases, with 11 bases between. CDR3 region: CASSYSGGVTYEQYF. The CDR3 DNA sequence: TGTGCCAGCAGTTACTCTGGCGGGGTCACCTACGAGCAGTACTTC.

The V call is TRBV2, the J call TRBJ2-2; 8 bases map to TRBD2. The CDR3 contains 16 residues. J lost 6 bases, V lost 2 bases, and 8 bases had no gene match. Germline V gives CDR1 SNHLY, CDR2 FYNNEI. The CDR3 DNA reads as TGTGCCAGCAGTGAAAATAGACTAGCGAGAGCCGGGGAGCTGTTTTTT. It yields the protein CASSENRLARAGELFF.

This chain connects TRBV25-1 to TRBJ1-4; possibly TRBD1 for D (5 bases). Deletions cut 4 bases from V and 0 bases from J, with 9 bases between. CDR1 MGHDK and CDR2 SYGVNS come from the germline V gene. The CDR3 has 15 amino acids. The CDR3 reads CASSVAGPTNEKLFF. The CDR3 DNA reads TGTGCCAGCAGTGTTGCGGGGCCAACTAATGAAAAACTGTTTTTT.

V is TRBV28 and J is TRBJ1-5; perhaps TRBD1 as D (5 bases). The CDR3 sequence is 13 residues long. The ends were cut back, 3 bases at V and 6 bases at J, with 9 bases in the middle. Germline CDR1 reads MDHEN; CDR2 reads SYDVKM. The CDR3: CASSLPDIQPQHF. The CDR3 DNA is TGTGCCAGCAGTTTGCCGGACATTCAGCCCCAGCATTTT. Variable domain in full (rest from reference TRBV28 and TRBJ1-5): DVKVTQSSRYLVKRTGEKVFLECVQDMDHENMFWYRQDPGLGLRLIYFSYDVKMKEKGDIPEGYSVSREKKERFSLILESASTNQTSMYLCASSLPDIQPQHFGDGTRLSIL.

CDR3 sequence reads: CASSQALGYEQYF. The CDR3, as DNA: TGCGCCAGCAGCCAAGCCCTAGGCTACGAGCAGTACTTC. The chain uses TRBV4-1 and TRBJ2-7; the D is unclear. CDR3 length equals 13 residues. Germline V gene data show CDR1 as MGHRA and CDR2 as YSYEKL. The V and J ends lost 1 base and 3 bases respectively, with 7 bases between them.

The chain has TRBV6-6 and TRBJ1-4; D is uncertain. The germline V gene has CDR1 MNHNY and CDR2 SVGAGI (reference sequence). The CDR3 is 13 residues long. Between the trimmed V and J ends, which lost 6 bases and 6 bases, there was a span of 11 bases. CDR3 residues: CASRRELDEKLFF. The CDR3 DNA sequence: TGTGCCAGCAGAAGGGAGTTGGATGAAAAACTGTTTTTT.

The genes are TRBV2 and TRBJ1-5; no reliable D call. CDR3 length: 12 residues. Trimming cost V 6 bases and J 6 bases, with 9 bases left between them. CDR1 is SNHLY, CDR2 FYNNEI, per germline. The CDR3 region is CASRLSGQPQHF. The CDR3 DNA reads TGTGCCAGCAGGCTCAGTGGTCAGCCCCAGCATTTT.

The rearrangement uses TRBV28 and TRBJ1-5; D may be TRBD1 (6 bases). The CDR3 is made up of 16 amino acids. Trimming removed 3 bases at V and 7 bases at J, with 19 bases between. CDR1 is MDHEN and CDR2 is SYDVKM in the germline V gene. The CDR3 DNA is TGTGCCAGCAGTTTGGCCGGGGGGTCGGGGGGCCAGCCCCAGCATTTT. It codes for CASSLAGGSGGQPQHF. The complete variable domain, with remaining parts taken from reference TRBV28 and TRBJ1-5, reads DVKVTQSSRYLVKRTGEKVFLECVQDMDHENMFWYRQDPGLGLRLIYFSYDVKMKEKGDIPEGYSVSREKKERFSLILESASTNQTSMYLCASSLAGGSGGQPQHFGDGTRLSIL.

This clone was seen a few times. The J gene is TRBJ1-1, the V gene TRBV6-7; 9 bases line up with TRBD1. TRBV6-7 is reported as an ORF; its role is uncertain. Trimming removed 2 bases from V and 0 bases from J; junction bases left unmatched: 1. This CDR3 is built from 15 residues. This CDR3 reads CASSYGQGMNTEAFF. DNA of the CDR3: TGTGCCAGCAGTTACGGACAGGGGATGAACACTGAAGCTTTCTTT.

CDR3 bases: TGTGCCAGCTCACCGATGGATGACGGGACCGGGGAGCTGTTTTTT. Translating gives CASSPMDDGTGELFF. The V call is TRBV18, the J call TRBJ2-2; unclear D gene. The CDR3 sequence is 15 residues long. With 3 bases removed from V and 5 bases from J, the gap between germline ends came to 13 bases. CDR1 is KGHSH and CDR2 is LQKENI in the germline V gene.

This chain connects TRBV6-6 to TRBJ1-1, with D maybe TRBD1 (5 bases). The V gene lost 2 bases and the J gene lost 0 bases, with 10 bases spanning the gap. The CDR3 has 15 amino acids. Germline V gene sequence: CDR1 MNHNY, CDR2 SVGAGI (reference sequence). The CDR3, as DNA: TGTGCCAGCAGTTACGGCGGACACTTGAACACTGAAGCTTTCTTT. As protein: CASSYGGHLNTEAFF.

This rearrangement joins TRBV30 to TRBJ2-1; D is possibly TRBD2 (7 bases). The CDR3 is made up of 16 amino acids. From germline, CDR1 is GTSNPN and CDR2 SVGIG (reference sequence). Trimming removed 2 bases at V and 0 bases at J, with 14 bases between. The CDR3 is CAWSRGGVSSYNEQFF. CDR3 DNA sequence: TGTGCCTGGAGTAGGGGGGGAGTAAGCTCCTACAATGAGCAGTTCTTC.